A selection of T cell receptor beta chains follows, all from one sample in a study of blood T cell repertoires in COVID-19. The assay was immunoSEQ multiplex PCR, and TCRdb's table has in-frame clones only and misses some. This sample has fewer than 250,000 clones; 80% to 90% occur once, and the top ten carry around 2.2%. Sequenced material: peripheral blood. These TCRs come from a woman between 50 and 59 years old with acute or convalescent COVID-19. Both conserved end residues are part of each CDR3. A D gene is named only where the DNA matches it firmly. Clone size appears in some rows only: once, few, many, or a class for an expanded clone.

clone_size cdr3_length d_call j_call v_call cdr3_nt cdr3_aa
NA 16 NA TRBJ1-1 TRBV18 TGTGCCAGCTCACTCAATCAGGGCCACACCAACACTGAAGCTTTCTTT CASSLNQGHTNTEAFF
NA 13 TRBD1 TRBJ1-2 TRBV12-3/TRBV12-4 TGTGCCAGCAGTTGGACAGGGAACTATGGCTACACCTTC CASSWTGNYGYTF
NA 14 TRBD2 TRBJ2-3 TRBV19 TGTGCCAGTAGTATGTTGCGGGGGGTTGATACGCAGTATTTT CASSMLRGVDTQYF
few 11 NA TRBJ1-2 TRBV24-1 TGTGCCACCAGTGACTTCTATGGCTACACCTTC CATSDFYGYTF
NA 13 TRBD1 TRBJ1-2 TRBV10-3 TGTGCCATCAGTGGGGACAGGGGGCATGGCTACACCTTC CAISGDRGHGYTF
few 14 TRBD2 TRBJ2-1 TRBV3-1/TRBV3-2 TGTGCCAGCAGAGGGGAGGGCTCCTACAATGAGCAGTTCTTC CASRGEGSYNEQFF
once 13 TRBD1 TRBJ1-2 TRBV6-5 TGTGCCAGCAGCCCAAACAGGGGGTCGGGCTACACCTTC CASSPNRGSGYTF
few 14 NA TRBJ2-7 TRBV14 TGTGCCAGCAGCCAGGAACAGGCCAATTGGGTTCAGTACTTC CASSQEQANWVQYF
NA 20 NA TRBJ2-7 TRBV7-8 TGTGCCAGCAGCTTACGGACGAGGGGTTCAGCGGGCACTAGCTCCTACGAGCAGTACTTC CASSLRTRGSAGTSSYEQYF
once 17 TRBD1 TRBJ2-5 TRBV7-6 TGTGCCAGCAGCTTAGCCGGACAGGGCTTTTTTCAAGAGACCCAGTACTTC CASSLAGQGFFQETQYF
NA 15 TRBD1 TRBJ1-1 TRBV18 TGTGCCAGCTCACCATACAGGGGGCGCTACACTGAAGCTTTCTTT CASSPYRGRYTEAFF
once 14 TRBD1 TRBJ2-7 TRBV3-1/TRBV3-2 TGTGCCAGCAGCCCGTCCGGGACAGATTACGAGCAGTACTTC CASSPSGTDYEQYF
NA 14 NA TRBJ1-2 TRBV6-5 TGTGCCAGCAGTTACAGTCGACAGGCTGGGGGCTACACCTTC CASSYSRQAGGYTF
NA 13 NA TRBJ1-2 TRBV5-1 TGCGCCAGCAGCCCCCGGGGGGGGTATGGCTACACCTTC CASSPRGGYGYTF
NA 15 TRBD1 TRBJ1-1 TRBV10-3 TGTGCCTCTAACTATCCTGACAGGGGAAACACTGAAGCTTTCTTT CASNYPDRGNTEAFF
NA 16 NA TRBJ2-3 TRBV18 TGTGCCAGCTCACCGTTTTCTGACACCCGCACAGATACGCAGTATTTT CASSPFSDTRTDTQYF
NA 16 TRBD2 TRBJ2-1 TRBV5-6 TGTGCCAGCAGCTTGTTTAGCGGGACATCCTACAATGAGCAGTTCTTC CASSLFSGTSYNEQFF
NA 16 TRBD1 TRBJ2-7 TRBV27 TGTGCCAGCAGTACAAATTCGGGACAGGGGGGGTACGAGCAGTACTTC CASSTNSGQGGYEQYF
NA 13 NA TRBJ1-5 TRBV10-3 TGTGCCATCAGCTGGACAGCCGATCAGCCCCAGCATTTT CAISWTADQPQHF
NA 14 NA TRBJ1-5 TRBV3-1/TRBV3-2 TGTGCCAGCAGCCAAGGAGGGGGTCGTCAGCCCCAGCATTTT CASSQGGGRQPQHF
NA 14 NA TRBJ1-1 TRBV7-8 TGTGCCAGCAGCCAGGCTTTAGGGGGAACTGAAGCTTTCTTT CASSQALGGTEAFF
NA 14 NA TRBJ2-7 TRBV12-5 TGTGCTAGTGGCGAGGGCCCAGCCTCCTACGAGCAGTACTTC CASGEGPASYEQYF
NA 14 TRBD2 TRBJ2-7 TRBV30 TGTGCCTGGAGATCCGCGGGAGGTTCTAGTGGGCAGTACTTC CAWRSAGGSSGQYF
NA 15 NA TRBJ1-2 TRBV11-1 TGTGCCAGCAGCTCCCGTATACAGGGTGACTATGGCTACACCTTC CASSSRIQGDYGYTF
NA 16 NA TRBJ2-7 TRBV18 TGTGCCAGCTCACCTCGAATCCCGGAGGGGTCCCACGAGCAGTACTTC CASSPRIPEGSHEQYF
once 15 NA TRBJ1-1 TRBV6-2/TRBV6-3 TGTGCCAGCAGTTACTCGGGGGGAATGAACACTGAAGCTTTCTTT CASSYSGGMNTEAFF